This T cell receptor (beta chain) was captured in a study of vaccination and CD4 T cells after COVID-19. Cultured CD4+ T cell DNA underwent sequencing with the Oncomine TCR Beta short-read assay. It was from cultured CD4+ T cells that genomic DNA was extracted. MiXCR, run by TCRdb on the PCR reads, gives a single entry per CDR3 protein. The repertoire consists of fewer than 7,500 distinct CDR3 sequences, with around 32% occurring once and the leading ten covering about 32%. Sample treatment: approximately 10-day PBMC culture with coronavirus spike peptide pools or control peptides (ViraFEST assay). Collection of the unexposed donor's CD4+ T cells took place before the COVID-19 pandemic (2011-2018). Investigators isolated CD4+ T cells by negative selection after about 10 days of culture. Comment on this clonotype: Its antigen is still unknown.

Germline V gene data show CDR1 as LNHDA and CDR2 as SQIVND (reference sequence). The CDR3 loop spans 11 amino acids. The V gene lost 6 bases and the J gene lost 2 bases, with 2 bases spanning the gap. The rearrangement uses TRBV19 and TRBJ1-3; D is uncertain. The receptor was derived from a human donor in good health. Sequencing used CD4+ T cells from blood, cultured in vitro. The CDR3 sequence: CASSPGNTIYF. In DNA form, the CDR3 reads TGTGCCAGTAGCCCTGGAAACACCATATATTTT.